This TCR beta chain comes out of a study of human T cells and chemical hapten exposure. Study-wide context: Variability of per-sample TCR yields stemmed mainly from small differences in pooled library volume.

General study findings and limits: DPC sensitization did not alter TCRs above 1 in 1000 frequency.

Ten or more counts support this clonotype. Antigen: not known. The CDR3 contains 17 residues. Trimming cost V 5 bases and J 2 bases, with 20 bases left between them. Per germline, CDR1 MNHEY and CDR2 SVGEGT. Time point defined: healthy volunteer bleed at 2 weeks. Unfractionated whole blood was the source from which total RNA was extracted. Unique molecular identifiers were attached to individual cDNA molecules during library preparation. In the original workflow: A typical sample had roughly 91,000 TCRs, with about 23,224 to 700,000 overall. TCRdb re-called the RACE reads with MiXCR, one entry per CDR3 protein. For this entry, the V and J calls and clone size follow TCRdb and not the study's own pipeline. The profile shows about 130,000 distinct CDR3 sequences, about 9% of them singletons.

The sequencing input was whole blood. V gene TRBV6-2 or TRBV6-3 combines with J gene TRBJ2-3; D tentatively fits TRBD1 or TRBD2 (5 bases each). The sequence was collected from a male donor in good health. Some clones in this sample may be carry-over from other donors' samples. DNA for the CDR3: TGTGCCAGCAGTCCAGGGACGGAGCTGTCCCTCACAGATACGCAGTATTTT. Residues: CASSPGTELSLTDTQYF.